This TCR beta chain was documented in a study of cytomegalovirus exposure and HLA in healthy donors (dated by TCRdb to the late 2010s). For context, the study as a whole: A later analysis indicated that the 100 to 150 validation repertoires were generated on the platform also employed for the approximately 700 repertoires of the first cohort. High-throughput TCR immunosequencing, statistical association of individual TCRs with disease status, and machine learning were combined to predict cytomegalovirus infection status. In addition to the first cohort of 666 subjects, a separate validation cohort of about 120 different subjects was used. The study was designed to test whether signatures of past pathogen exposure could be identified by cataloging public T cell receptors. General findings and caveats noted by the study authors: The study listed 164 TCR beta chains as associated with cytomegalovirus. While some public TCRs were present in many individuals, most TCR sequences turned up only very rarely across donors. Cytomegalovirus status was reported to be diagnosed by the classifier with high specificity and sensitivity in both the original and validation cohorts. A few of the identified cytomegalovirus-associated TCR beta chains were confirmed in vitro to be specific for cytomegalovirus antigens. A later analysis found that TCRs clustered in the first cohort also tended to co-occur in the roughly 120 validation repertoires, with 94% of cluster scores above 0. The authors suggested that the approach could potentially be extended to other disease states and immunological phenotypes. The validation cohort had no HLA typing available for a later analysis, so co-occurrence within that cohort was assessed over all 120 or so repertoires.

Library construction relied on the immunoSEQ multiplex PCR assay. The authors processed their data as follows. A statistical classification framework was built for diagnosing cytomegalovirus status from the catalog of TCR beta chain sequences. TCRdb took this table from immuneACCESS and kept in-frame rearrangements with V and J called. Such tables lack part of the clones; where checked against another copy, unresolved V genes explain under half of the gap, and the rest is unexplained. The V and J calls and clone size are taken from that table; D and trimming were inferred from the DNA. This sample is represented by about 330,000 clones; roughly nine tenths of them were singletons. Roughly 1.2% of the sample is in the top ten clones. The germline V gene gives CDR1 as SQVTM and CDR2 as ANQGSEA. V lost 6 bases and J lost 4 bases, and the count of bases not matched to a germline gene is 7. Measured from the cysteine to the phenylalanine, the CDR3 is 13 residues long. The retained sequence is limited to the CDR3, 39 bases, with the frame set at the first base.

Donors formed part of the validation cohort, which comprised 120 subjects and was distinct from the first cohort of under 800 subjects. In regard to this clone: The clone's antigen remains unknown. There are no base qualities to consult, and no much larger clone falls within one base.

This TCR derives from a woman in her thirties in good health and CMV-seropositive. The sequenced sample consisted of PBMCs. The V and J segments used are TRBV29-1 and TRBJ1-2, and TRBD1 matches 8 of the central bases. CDR3 region: CSVLGQGSYGYTF. The bases are TGCAGCGTCCTAGGACAGGGCTCCTATGGCTACACCTTC.